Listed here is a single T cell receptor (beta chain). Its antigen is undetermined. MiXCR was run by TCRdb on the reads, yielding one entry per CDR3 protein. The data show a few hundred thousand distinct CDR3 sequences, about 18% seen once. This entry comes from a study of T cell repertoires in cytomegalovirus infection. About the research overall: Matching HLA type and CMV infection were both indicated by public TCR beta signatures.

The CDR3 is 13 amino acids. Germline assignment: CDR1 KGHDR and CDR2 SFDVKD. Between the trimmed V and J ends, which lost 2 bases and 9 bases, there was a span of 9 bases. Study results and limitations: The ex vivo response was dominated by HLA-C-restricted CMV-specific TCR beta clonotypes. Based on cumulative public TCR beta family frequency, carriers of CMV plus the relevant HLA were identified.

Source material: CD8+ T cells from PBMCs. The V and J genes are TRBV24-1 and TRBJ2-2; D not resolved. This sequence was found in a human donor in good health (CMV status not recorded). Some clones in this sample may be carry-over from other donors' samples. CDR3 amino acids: CATSDSTTWELFF. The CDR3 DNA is TGTGCCACCAGTGATTCCACTACGTGGGAGCTGTTTTTT.